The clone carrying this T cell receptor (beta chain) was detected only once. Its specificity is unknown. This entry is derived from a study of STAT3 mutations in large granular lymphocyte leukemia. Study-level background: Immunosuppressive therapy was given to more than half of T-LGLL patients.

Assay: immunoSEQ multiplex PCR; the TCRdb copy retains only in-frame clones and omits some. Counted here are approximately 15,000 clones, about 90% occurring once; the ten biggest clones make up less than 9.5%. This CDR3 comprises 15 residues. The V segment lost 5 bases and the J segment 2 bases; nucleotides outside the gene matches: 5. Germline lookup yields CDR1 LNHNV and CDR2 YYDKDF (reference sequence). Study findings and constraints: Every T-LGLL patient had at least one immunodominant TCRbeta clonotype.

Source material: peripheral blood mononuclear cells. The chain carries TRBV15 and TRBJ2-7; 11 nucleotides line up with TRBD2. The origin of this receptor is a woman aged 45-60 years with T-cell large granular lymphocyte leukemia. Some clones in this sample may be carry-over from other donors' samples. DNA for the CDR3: TGTGCCACCAGCGACCGACTAGCGGGAACCTACGAGCAGTACTTC. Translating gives CATSDRLAGTYEQYF.